Shown below are 16 T cell receptor beta chains from a single sample sequenced in a study of OX40 agonist ivuxolimab in advanced cancers. The repertoire was sequenced with immunoSEQ multiplex PCR; TCRdb's copy has only in-frame clones and lacks some. The sample carries 80,000 or so clones, 86% recorded once. The material was CD4+ or CD8+ T cells sorted from blood, obtained in a trial of the OX40 agonist ivuxolimab. The receptor set was obtained from an adult with an advanced solid tumor such as melanoma, head and neck, liver or kidney cancer.

This clone was observed once. CDR3 sequence: CASSRSGGIRTQYF. CDR3 coding DNA: TGTGCCAGCAGTCGGAGTGGGGGGATTAGGACCCAGTACTTC. The chain combines TRBV28 with TRBJ2-5; a weak D match, TRBD2 (6 bases). The CDR3 runs to 14 residues. V shed 5 bases and J shed 7 bases, with 17 bases lying between them. Germline assignment: CDR1 MDHEN and CDR2 SYDVKM.

This chain joins TRBV6-5 and TRBJ1-3; D might be TRBD1 (6 bases). The V gene lost 6 bases and the J gene lost 3 bases, with 12 bases spanning the gap. Germline CDR1 and CDR2: MNHEY and SVGAGI. The CDR3 contains 14 residues. CDR3: CASRSRGIGNTIYF. In DNA, the CDR3 is TGTGCCAGCAGAAGCAGGGGTATTGGAAACACCATATATTTT.

This clone occurred once. The chain carries TRBV28 and TRBJ1-2; TRBD1 might be the D (6 bases). The CDR3 sequence is 15 residues long. Germline CDR1 reads MDHEN; CDR2 reads SYDVKM. V gave up 2 bases and J gave up 5 bases, with 15 bases separating them. The CDR3 sequence: CASSLPTGWGYGYTF. The CDR3 DNA follows: TGTGCCAGCAGTTTACCGACAGGTTGGGGATATGGCTACACCTTC.

The chain links TRBV29-1 to TRBJ2-4, with D uncertain. Germline V gene data show CDR1 as SQVTM and CDR2 as ANQGSEA. The CDR3 spans 13 residues. The V and J ends lost 4 bases and 2 bases respectively, with 9 bases between them. The CDR3 bases are TGCAGCGTTGTTTGGGCAACCAAAAACATTCAGTACTTC. Its protein is CSVVWATKNIQYF.

J is TRBJ2-2 and V is TRBV5-1, with TRBD1 matching over 9 bases. The CDR3 has 19 residues. Germline lookup yields CDR1 SGHRS and CDR2 YFSETQ. The J segment lost 1 base and the V segment lost 2 bases, leaving 12 bases of the junction unmatched. This chain's CDR3 is CASSFGTGWAELNTGELFF. CDR3 DNA: TGCGCCAGCAGCTTTGGGACAGGGTGGGCGGAATTGAACACCGGGGAGCTGTTTTTT.

This chain joins TRBV9 and TRBJ2-2, with unresolved D. There are 14 residues in the CDR3. The V gene lost 0 bases and the J gene lost 1 base, with 4 bases spanning the gap. Germline V gene sequence: CDR1 SGDLS, CDR2 YYNGEE. The CDR3 DNA sequence: TGTGCCAGCAGCGTAGGGGTGAACACCGGGGAGCTGTTTTTT. It yields the protein CASSVGVNTGELFF.

The chain joins TRBV28 to TRBJ1-5; 10 positions match TRBD1. The germline gives CDR1 MDHEN, CDR2 SYDVKM. The J segment lost 1 base and the V segment lost 6 bases, leaving 9 bases of the junction unmatched. The CDR3 loop spans 17 amino acids. The CDR3 loop is CASSRRDRGLSNQPQHF. CDR3 coding DNA: TGTGCCAGCAGCCGCCGGGACAGGGGTCTGAGCAATCAGCCCCAGCATTTT.

The V and J genes are TRBV4-3 and TRBJ2-1; a weak D match, TRBD2 (6 bases). CDR1 LGHNA and CDR2 YSLEER come from the germline V gene. This CDR3 region has 13 residues. V was pared by 1 base and J by 5 bases, with 6 bases between. The CDR3 bases are TGCGCCAGCAGCCAAGCGGGGGACAATGAGCAGTTCTTC. Translation: CASSQAGDNEQFF.

The chain links TRBV6-5 to TRBJ2-7; TRBD1 might be the D (6 bases). Trimming removed 6 bases from V and 5 bases from J, with 17 bases in between. This CDR3 region has 14 residues. Germline lookup yields CDR1 MNHEY and CDR2 SVGAGI. The CDR3 spells CASSSWGLVHEQYF. The CDR3 DNA reads as TGTGCCAGCAGCAGTTGGGGGCTAGTTCACGAGCAGTACTTC.

This clone was picked up a small number of times. The DNA of the CDR3 is TGTGCCAGCAGCTTAGGGAACTATGGCTACACCTTC. The encoded protein is CASSLGNYGYTF. The genes are TRBV7-2 and TRBJ1-2; D not resolved. CDR3 size: 12 residues. CDR1 is SGHTA, CDR2 FQGNSA, per germline. V lost 1 base, J lost 2 bases, and 2 bases lay in between.

The J gene is TRBJ2-3, the V gene TRBV7-3; possible D gene TRBD1, 6 bases. The CDR3 spans 14 residues. V lost 2 bases, J lost 5 bases, and 11 bases lay in between. In germline, CDR1 is SGHTA, CDR2 FQGTGA. CDR3 sequence (DNA): TGTGCCAGCAGCTTAGACAGGTTAATAGATACGCAGTATTTT. It encodes CASSLDRLIDTQYF.

The DNA of the CDR3 is TGTGCCAGCAGCACCTCCTGGCGGGGGAGCTCCTACAATGAGCAGTTCTTC. Translation gives CASSTSWRGSSYNEQFF. The chain is built from TRBV7-2 and TRBJ2-1; TRBD2 agrees at 7 bases. The CDR3 has 17 amino acids. Germline V gene lookup returns CDR1 SGHTA and CDR2 FQGNSA. The J segment lost 0 bases and the V segment lost 5 bases, leaving 10 bases of the junction unmatched.

This clone was counted at least ten times. This chain joins TRBV4-1 and TRBJ2-2, with D uncertain. Germline V gene sequence: CDR1 MGHRA, CDR2 YSYEKL. CDR3 length: 17 amino acids. V lost 1 base and J lost 0, with 12 bases in between. CDR3 bases: TGCGCCAGCAGCCAAGCTCCAGACCCCGCGAACACCGGGGAGCTGTTTTTT. It specifies CASSQAPDPANTGELFF.

The J gene is TRBJ2-1, the V gene TRBV18; the match to TRBD2 covers 15 bases. Germline-derived CDR1 and CDR2 are KGHSH and LQKENI. Germline trimming cut 4 bases from V and 9 bases from J; bases unmatched to any gene: 7. This CDR3 region has 16 residues. The CDR3 sequence: CASSLSGLAGGFEQFF. CDR3 coding DNA: TGTGCCAGCTCACTATCGGGACTAGCGGGAGGTTTTGAGCAGTTCTTC.

The chain couples TRBV5-4 to TRBJ1-1; D gene ambiguous. CDR1 and CDR2 from the germline V gene are SGHNT and YYREEE (reference sequence). V dropped 4 bases and J dropped 7 bases, with 8 bases sitting between them. The CDR3 extends over 11 amino acids. CDR3 sequence reads: CASSQVGEAFF. CDR3 DNA: TGTGCCAGCAGCCAAGTTGGTGAAGCTTTCTTT.

The chain joins TRBV9 to TRBJ2-3; D may be TRBD1 or TRBD2 (6 bases each). This CDR3 spans 11 amino acids. The germline gives CDR1 SGDLS, CDR2 YYNGEE. V gave up 4 bases and J gave up 8 bases, with 8 bases separating them. CDR3 DNA: TGTGCCAGCAGCCCGGGGGCTACGCAGTATTTT. The encoded protein is CASSPGATQYF.